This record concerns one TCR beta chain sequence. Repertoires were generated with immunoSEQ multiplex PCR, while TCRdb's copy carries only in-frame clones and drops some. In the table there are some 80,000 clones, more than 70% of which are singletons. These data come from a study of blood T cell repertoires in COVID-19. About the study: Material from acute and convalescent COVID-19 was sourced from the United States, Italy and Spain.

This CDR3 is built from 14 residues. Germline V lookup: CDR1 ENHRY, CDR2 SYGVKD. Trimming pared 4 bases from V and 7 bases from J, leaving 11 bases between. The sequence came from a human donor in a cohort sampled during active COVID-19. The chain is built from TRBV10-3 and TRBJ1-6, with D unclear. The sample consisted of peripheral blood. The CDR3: CAISGGGPNSPLHF. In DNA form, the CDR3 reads TGTGCCATCAGTGGGGGAGGTCCCAATTCACCCCTCCACTTT.